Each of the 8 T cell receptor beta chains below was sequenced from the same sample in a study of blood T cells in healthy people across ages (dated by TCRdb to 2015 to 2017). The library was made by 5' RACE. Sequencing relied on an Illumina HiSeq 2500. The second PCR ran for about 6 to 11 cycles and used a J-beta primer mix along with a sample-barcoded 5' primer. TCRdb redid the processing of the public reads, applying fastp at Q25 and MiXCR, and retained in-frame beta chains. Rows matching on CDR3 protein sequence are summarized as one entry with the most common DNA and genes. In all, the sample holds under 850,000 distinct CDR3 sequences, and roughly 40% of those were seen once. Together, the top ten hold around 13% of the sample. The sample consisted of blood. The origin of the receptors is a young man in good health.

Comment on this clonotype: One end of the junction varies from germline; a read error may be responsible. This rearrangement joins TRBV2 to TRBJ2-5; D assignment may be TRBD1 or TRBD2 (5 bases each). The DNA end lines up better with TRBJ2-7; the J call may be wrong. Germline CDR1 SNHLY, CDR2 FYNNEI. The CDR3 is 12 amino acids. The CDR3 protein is CVSSGGISEQYF. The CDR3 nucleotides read TGTGTCAGCAGTGGGGGAATCAGCGAGCAGTACTTC.

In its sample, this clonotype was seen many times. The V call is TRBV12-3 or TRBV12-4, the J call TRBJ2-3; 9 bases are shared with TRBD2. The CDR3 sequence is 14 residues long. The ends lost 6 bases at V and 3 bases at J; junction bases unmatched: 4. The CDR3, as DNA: TGTGCCAGCAGGCTTAGCGGGGGAACAGATACGCAGTATTTT. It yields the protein CASRLSGGTDTQYF.

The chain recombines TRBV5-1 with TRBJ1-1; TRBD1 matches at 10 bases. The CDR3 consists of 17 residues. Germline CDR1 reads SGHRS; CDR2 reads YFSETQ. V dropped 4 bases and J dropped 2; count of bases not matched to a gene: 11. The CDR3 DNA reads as TGCGCCAGCAGCCTGGGACAGGGGATCGGTTTCAACACTGAAGCTTTCTTT. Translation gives CASSLGQGIGFNTEAFF. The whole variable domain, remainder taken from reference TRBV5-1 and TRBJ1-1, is KAGVTQTPRYLIKTRGQQVTLSCSPISGHRSVSWYQQTPGQGLQFLFEYFSETQRNKGNFPGRFSGRQFSNSRSEMNVSTLELGDSALYLCASSLGQGIGFNTEAFFGQGTRLTVV.

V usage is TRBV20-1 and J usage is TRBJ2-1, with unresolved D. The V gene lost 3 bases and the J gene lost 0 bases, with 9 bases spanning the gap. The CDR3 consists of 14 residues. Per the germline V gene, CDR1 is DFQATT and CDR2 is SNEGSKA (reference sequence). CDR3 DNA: TGCAGTGCTAGGAGCGAGAGCTCCTACAATGAGCAGTTCTTC. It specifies CSARSESSYNEQFF.

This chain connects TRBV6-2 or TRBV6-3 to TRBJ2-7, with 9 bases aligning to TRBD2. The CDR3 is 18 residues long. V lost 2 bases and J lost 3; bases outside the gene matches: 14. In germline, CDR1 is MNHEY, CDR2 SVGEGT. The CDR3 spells CASSYPESGGPFFYEQYF. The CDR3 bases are TGTGCCAGCAGTTACCCCGAGAGCGGGGGGCCTTTCTTCTACGAGCAGTACTTC.

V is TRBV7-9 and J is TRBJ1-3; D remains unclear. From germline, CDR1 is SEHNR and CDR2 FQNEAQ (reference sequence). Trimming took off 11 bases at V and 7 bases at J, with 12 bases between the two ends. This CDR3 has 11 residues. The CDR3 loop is CAPVADNTIYF. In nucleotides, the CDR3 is TGTGCCCCGGTGGCCGATAACACCATATATTTT.

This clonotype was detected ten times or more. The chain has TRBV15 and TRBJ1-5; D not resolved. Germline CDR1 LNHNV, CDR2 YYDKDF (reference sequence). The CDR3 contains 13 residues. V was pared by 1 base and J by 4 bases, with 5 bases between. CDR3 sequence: CATSRGSNQPQHF. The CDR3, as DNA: TGTGCCACCAGCAGAGGATCGAATCAGCCCCAGCATTTT.

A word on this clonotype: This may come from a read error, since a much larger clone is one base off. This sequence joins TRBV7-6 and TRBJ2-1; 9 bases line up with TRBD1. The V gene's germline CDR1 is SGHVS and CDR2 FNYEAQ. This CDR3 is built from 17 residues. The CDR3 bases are TGTGTCAGCAGCTTAGATCACCGGGACAGGGCCTACAATGAGCAGTTCTTC. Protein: CVSSLDHRDRAYNEQFF.